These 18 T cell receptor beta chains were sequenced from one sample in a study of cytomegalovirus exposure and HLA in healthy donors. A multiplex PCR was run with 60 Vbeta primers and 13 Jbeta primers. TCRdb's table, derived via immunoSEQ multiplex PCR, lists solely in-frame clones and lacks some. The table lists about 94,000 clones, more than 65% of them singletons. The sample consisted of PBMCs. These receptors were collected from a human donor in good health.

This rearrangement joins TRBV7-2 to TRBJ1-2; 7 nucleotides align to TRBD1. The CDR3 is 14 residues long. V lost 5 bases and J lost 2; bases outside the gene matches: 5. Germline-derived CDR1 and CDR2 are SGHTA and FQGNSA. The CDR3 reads CASSTRQGNYGYTF. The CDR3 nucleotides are TGTGCCAGCAGCACGAGACAGGGAAACTATGGCTACACCTTC.

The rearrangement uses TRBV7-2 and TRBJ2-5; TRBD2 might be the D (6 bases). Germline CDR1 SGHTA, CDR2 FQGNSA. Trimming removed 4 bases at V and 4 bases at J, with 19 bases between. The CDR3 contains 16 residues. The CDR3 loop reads CASSWSAGGQRETQYF. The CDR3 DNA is TGTGCCAGCAGCTGGTCAGCGGGCGGGCAACGAGAGACCCAGTACTTC.

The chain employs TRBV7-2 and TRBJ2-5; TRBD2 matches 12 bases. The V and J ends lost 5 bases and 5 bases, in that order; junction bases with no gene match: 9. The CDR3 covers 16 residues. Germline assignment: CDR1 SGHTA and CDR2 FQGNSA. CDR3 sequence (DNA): TGTGCCAGCAGCCCGCGTCGTCTAGCGGGAGGGGAGACCCAGTACTTC. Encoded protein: CASSPRRLAGGETQYF. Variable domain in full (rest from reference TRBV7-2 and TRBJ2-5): GAGVSQSPSNKVTEKGKDVELRCDPISGHTALYWYRQSLGQGLEFLIYFQGNSAPDKSGLPSDRFSAERTGGSVSTLTIQRTQQEDSAVYLCASSPRRLAGGETQYFGPGTRLLVL.

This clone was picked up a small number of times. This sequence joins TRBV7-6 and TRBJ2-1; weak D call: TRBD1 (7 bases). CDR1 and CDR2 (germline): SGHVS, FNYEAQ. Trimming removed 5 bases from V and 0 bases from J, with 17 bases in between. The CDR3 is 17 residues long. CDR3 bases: TGTGCCAGCAGCCGCCTGACAGGGAGGAGCTCCTACAATGAGCAGTTCTTC. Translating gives CASSRLTGRSSYNEQFF.

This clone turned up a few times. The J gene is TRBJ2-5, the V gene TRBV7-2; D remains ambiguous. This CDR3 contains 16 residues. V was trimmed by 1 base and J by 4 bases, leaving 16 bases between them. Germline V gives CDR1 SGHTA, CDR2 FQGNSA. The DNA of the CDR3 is TGTGCCAGCAGCTTAGAGAACTTTGCTGGCGGAGAGACCCAGTACTTC. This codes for CASSLENFAGGETQYF.

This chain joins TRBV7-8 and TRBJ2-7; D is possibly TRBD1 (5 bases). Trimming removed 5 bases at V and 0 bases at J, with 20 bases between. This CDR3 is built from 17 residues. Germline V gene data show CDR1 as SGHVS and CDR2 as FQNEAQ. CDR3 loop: CASSLEGRQSLSYEQYF. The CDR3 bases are TGTGCCAGCAGCCTAGAAGGAAGACAGTCCCTCTCCTACGAGCAGTACTTC. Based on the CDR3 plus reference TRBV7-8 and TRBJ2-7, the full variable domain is GAGVSQSPRYKVAKRGQDVALRCDPISGHVSLFWYQQALGQGPEFLTYFQNEAQLDKSGLPSDRFFAERPEGSVSTLKIQRTQQEDSAVYLCASSLEGRQSLSYEQYFGPGTRLTVT.

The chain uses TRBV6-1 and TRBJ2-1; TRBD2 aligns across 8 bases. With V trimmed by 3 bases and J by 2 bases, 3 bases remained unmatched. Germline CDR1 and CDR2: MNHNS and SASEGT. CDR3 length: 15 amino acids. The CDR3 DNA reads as TGTGCCAGCAGTGACACTAGCGGAGCCTACAATGAGCAGTTCTTC. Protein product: CASSDTSGAYNEQFF.

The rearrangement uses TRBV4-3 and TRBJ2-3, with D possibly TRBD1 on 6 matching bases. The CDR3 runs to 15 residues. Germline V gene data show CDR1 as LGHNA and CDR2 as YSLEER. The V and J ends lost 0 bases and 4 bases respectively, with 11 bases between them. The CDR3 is CASSQEGRGPDTQYF. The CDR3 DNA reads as TGCGCCAGCAGCCAAGAGGGCAGGGGTCCAGATACGCAGTATTTT.

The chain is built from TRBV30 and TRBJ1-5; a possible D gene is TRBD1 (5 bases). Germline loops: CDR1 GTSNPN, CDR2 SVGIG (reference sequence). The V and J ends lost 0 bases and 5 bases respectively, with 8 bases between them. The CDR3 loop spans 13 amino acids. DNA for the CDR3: TGTGCCTGGAGTGTCGGCAGGGATCAGCCCCAGCATTTT. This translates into CAWSVGRDQPQHF. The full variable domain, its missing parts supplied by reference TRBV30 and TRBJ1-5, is SQTIHQWPATLVQPVGSPLSLECTVEGTSNPNLYWYRQAAGRGLQLLFYSVGIGQISSEVPQNLSASRPQDRQFILSSKKLLLSDSGFYLCAWSVGRDQPQHFGDGTRLSIL.

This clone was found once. This chain's CDR3 is CASSLNSGLGQETQYF. The CDR3 DNA sequence: TGTGCCAGCAGTTTAAATAGCGGCCTCGGACAAGAGACCCAGTACTTC. The chain has TRBV28 and TRBJ2-5, with D tentatively TRBD2 (6 bases). With 2 bases removed from V and 2 bases from J, the gap between germline ends came to 15 bases. The V gene's germline CDR1 is MDHEN and CDR2 SYDVKM. The CDR3 loop spans 16 amino acids.

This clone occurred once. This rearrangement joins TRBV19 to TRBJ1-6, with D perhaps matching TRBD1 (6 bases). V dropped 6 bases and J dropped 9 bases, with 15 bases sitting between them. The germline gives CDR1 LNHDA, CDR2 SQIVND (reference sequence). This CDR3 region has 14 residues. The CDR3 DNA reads TGTGCCAGTAGATACAGGGCCGTGGGTTCACCCCTCCACTTT. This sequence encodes CASRYRAVGSPLHF.

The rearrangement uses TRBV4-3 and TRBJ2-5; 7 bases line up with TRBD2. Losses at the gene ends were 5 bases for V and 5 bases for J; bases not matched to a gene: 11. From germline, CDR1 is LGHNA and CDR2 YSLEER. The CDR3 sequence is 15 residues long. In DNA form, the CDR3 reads TGCGCCAGCAGCGGGACTAACCAAGAGAGGGAGACCCAGTACTTC. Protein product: CASSGTNQERETQYF.

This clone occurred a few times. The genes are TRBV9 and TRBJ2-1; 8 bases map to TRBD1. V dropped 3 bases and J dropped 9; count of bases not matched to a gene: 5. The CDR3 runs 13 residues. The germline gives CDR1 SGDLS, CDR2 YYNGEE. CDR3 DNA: TGTGCCAGCAGCGCTGGACAGGGTACTGAGCAGTTCTTC. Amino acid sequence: CASSAGQGTEQFF.

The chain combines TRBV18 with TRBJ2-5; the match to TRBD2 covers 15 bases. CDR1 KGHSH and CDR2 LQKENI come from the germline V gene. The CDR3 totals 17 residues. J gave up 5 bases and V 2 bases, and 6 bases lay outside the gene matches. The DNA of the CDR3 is TGTGCCAGCTCACCATTTCCGGGACTAGCGGGAGGTGAGACCCAGTACTTC. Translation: CASSPFPGLAGGETQYF. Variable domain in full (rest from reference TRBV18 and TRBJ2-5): NAGVMQNPRHLVRRRGQEARLRCSPMKGHSHVYWYRQLPEEGLKFMVYLQKENIIDESGMPKERFSAEFPKEGPSILRIQQVVRGDSAAYFCASSPFPGLAGGETQYFGPGTRLLVL.

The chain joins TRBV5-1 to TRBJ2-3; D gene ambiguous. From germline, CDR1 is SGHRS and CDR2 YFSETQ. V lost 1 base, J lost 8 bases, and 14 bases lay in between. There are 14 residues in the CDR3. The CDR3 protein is CASSLTSGGRTQYF. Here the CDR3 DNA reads TGCGCCAGCAGCTTGACCTCGGGTGGCCGTACGCAGTATTTT.

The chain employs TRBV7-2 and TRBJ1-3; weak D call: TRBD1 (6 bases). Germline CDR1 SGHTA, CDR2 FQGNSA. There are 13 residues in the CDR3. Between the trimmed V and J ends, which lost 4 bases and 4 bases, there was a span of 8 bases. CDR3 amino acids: CASSWGHGNTIYF. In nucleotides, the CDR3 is TGTGCCAGCAGCTGGGGACACGGAAACACCATATATTTT. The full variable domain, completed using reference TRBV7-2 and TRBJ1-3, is GAGVSQSPSNKVTEKGKDVELRCDPISGHTALYWYRQSLGQGLEFLIYFQGNSAPDKSGLPSDRFSAERTGGSVSTLTIQRTQQEDSAVYLCASSWGHGNTIYFGEGSWLTVV.

DNA of the CDR3: TGTGCCAGCAGCTTAGCACTAGCGGGGGGAGCAGATACGCAGTATTTT. It yields the protein CASSLALAGGADTQYF. This chain uses TRBV7-2 with TRBJ2-3; 12 nucleotides line up with TRBD2. From germline, CDR1 is SGHTA and CDR2 FQGNSA. V shed 0 bases and J 4 bases; nucleotides not matched to a gene: 2. There are 16 residues in the CDR3.

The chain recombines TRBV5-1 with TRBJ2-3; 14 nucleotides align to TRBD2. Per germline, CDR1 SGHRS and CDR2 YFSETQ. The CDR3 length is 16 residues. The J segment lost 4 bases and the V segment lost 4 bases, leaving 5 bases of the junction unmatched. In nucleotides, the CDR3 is TGCGCCAGCAGCCTGGAGGGACTAGCGGGAGCAGATACGCAGTATTTT. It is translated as CASSLEGLAGADTQYF.